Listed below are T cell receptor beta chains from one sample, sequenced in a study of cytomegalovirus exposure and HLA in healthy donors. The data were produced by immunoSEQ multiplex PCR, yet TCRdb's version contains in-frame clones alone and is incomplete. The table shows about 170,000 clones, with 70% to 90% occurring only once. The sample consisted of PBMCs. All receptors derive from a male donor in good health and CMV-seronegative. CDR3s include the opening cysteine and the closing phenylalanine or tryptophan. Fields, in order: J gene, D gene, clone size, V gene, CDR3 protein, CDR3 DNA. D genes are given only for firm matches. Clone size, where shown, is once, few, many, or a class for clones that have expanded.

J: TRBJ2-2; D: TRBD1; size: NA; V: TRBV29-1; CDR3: CSVDRTGTGDAGELFF; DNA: TGCAGCGTTGACCGCACAGGGACAGGGGACGCCGGGGAGCTGTTTTTT
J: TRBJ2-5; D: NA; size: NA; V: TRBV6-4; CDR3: CASDNRKRETQYF; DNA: TGTGCCAGCGATAACAGGAAAAGGGAGACCCAGTACTTC
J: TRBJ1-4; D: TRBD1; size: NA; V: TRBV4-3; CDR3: CASSQWGQVPNEKLFF; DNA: TGCGCCAGCAGCCAATGGGGACAGGTGCCAAATGAAAAACTGTTTTTT
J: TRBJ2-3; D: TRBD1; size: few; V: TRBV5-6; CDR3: CASSLGTGTDTQYF; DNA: TGTGCCAGCAGCCTCGGGACAGGCACAGATACGCAGTATTTT
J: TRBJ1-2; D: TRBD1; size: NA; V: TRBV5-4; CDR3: CASRPAGQGPSYGYTF; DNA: TGTGCCAGCAGGCCGGCAGGACAGGGGCCGTCCTATGGCTACACCTTC
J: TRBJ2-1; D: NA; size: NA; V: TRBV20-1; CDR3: CSASKADEQFF; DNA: TGCAGTGCTAGTAAAGCGGATGAGCAGTTCTTC
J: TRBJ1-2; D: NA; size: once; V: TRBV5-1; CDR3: CASSGSGAGNYGYTF; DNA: TGCGCCAGCAGCGGGTCAGGAGCGGGTAACTATGGCTACACCTTC
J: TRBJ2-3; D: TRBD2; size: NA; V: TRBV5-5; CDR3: CASSLVLAGGEITTDTQYF; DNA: TGTGCCAGCAGCTTGGTCCTAGCGGGAGGGGAGATTACCACAGATACGCAGTATTTT
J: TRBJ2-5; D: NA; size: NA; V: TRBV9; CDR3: CASSVGNSAQYF; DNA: TGTGCCAGCAGCGTTGGAAACAGTGCCCAGTACTTC
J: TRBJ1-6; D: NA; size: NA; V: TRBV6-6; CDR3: CASSRTVSSYNSPLHF; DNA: TGTGCCAGCAGTAGGACAGTCAGCTCCTATAATTCACCCCTCCACTTT
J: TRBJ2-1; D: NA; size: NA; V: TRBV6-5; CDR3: CASSYSVSTAYNEQFF; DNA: TGTGCCAGCAGTTACTCGGTCAGTACCGCCTACAATGAGCAGTTCTTC
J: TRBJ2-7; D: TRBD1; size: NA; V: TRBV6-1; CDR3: CASSVDRDYEQYF; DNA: TGTGCCAGCAGTGTGGACAGGGACTACGAGCAGTACTTC
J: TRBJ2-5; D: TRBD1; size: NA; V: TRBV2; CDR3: CASSATGTGQKPQYF; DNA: TGTGCCAGCAGTGCAACCGGGACAGGTCAGAAGCCCCAGTACTTC
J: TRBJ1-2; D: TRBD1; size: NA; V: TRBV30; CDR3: CAWSAGGVEYGYTF; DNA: TGTGCCTGGAGCGCAGGGGGCGTTGAATATGGCTACACCTTC
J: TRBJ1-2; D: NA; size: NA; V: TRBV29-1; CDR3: CSVETSLGGYTF; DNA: TGCAGCGTCGAGACAAGCCTGGGTGGCTACACCTTC
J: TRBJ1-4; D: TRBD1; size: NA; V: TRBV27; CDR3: CASSFAEDRNEKLFF; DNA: TGTGCCAGCAGTTTCGCCGAGGACAGGAATGAAAAACTGTTTTTT
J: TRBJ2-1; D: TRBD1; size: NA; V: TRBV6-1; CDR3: CASSDTGGTYNEQFF; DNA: TGTGCCAGCAGCGATACAGGGGGAACCTACAATGAGCAGTTCTTC
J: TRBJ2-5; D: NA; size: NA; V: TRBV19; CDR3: CASSLDRRQETQYF; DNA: TGTGCCAGTAGTCTGGACAGACGACAAGAGACCCAGTACTTC
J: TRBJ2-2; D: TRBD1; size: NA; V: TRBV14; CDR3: CASSQNPGQGAGGELFF; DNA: TGTGCCAGCAGCCAGAACCCGGGACAGGGGGCAGGAGGGGAGCTGTTTTTT
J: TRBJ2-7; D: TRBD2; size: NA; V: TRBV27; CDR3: CASSFAGEPYEQYF; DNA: TGTGCCAGCAGTTTCGCGGGGGAACCCTACGAGCAGTACTTC
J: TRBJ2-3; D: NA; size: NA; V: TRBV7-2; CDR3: CASSMALRDTQYF; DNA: TGTGCCAGCAGCATGGCCTTGCGGGATACGCAGTATTTT
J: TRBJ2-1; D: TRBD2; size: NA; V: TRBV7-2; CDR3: CASRGGTSTEQFF; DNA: TGTGCCAGCAGGGGGGGGACTAGCACTGAGCAGTTCTTC
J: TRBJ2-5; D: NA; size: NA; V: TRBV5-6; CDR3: CASRYGGGQETQYF; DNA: TGTGCCAGCAGGTACGGTGGAGGGCAAGAGACCCAGTACTTC
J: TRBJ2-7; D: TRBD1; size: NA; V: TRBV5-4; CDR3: CASSLGQGVAYEQYF; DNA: TGTGCCAGCAGCTTGGGCCAGGGGGTCGCCTACGAGCAGTACTTC
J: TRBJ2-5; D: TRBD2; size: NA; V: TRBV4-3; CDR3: CASSPAGGPAPETQYF; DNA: TGCGCCAGCAGCCCAGCGGGGGGGCCTGCGCCGGAGACCCAGTACTTC
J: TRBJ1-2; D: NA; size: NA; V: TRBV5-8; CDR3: CASSKTETNYGYTF; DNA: TGTGCCAGCAGCAAGACAGAGACTAACTATGGCTACACCTTC
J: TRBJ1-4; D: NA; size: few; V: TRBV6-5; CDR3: CASSYSNAGDEKLFF; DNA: TGTGCCAGCAGTTACTCGAATGCGGGAGATGAAAAACTGTTTTTT